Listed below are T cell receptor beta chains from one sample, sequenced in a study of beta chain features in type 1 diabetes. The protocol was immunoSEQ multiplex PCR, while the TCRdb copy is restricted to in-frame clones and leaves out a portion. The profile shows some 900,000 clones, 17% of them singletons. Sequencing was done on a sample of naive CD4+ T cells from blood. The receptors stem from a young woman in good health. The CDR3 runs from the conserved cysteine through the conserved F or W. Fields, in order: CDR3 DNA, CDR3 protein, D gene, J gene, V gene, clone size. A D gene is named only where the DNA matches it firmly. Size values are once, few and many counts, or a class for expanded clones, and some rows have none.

CDR3nt: TGTGCCCAGCGACCATCTAGCGGGAGGCCTTACGAGCAGTACTTC; CDR3aa: CAQRPSSGRPYEQYF; d_gene: TRBD2; j_gene: TRBJ2-7; v_gene: TRBV9; abundance: few
CDR3nt: TGTGCCAGCAGCCAAGAAAGCGGAGTTTTCTCTGGGGCCAACGTCCTGACTTTC; CDR3aa: CASSQESGVFSGANVLTF; d_gene: NA; j_gene: TRBJ2-6; v_gene: TRBV4-2; abundance: few
CDR3nt: TGTGCCAGCAGTTTTTCCACCGGGGAGCTGTTTTTT; CDR3aa: CASSFSTGELFF; d_gene: NA; j_gene: TRBJ2-2; v_gene: TRBV6-6; abundance: few
CDR3nt: TGTGCCAGCAGCTTAACTAGCGAGACCCAGTACTTC; CDR3aa: CASSLTSETQYF; d_gene: NA; j_gene: TRBJ2-5; v_gene: TRBV7-9; abundance: few
CDR3nt: TGTGCCACCGGGCCCCCCCTAAGGTCCTACGAGCAGTACTTC; CDR3aa: CATGPPLRSYEQYF; d_gene: NA; j_gene: TRBJ2-7; v_gene: TRBV15; abundance: NA
CDR3nt: TGCGCCAGCAGCCAAGTAGGCCGGATCCGTGCCGTGGAGGACATTCAGTACTTC; CDR3aa: CASSQVGRIRAVEDIQYF; d_gene: NA; j_gene: TRBJ2-4; v_gene: TRBV4-1; abundance: NA
CDR3nt: TGTGCCAGCAGTTACACGACGAATCAGCCCCAGCATTTT; CDR3aa: CASSYTTNQPQHF; d_gene: NA; j_gene: TRBJ1-5; v_gene: TRBV6-5; abundance: few
CDR3nt: TGTGCCAGCAGCCTGCTCGGGAGGATGGGATACCAAGAGACCCAGTACTTC; CDR3aa: CASSLLGRMGYQETQYF; d_gene: TRBD2; j_gene: TRBJ2-5; v_gene: TRBV28; abundance: few
CDR3nt: TGCAGCGCCCACGCTTCTGGAAACACCATATATTTT; CDR3aa: CSAHASGNTIYF; d_gene: NA; j_gene: TRBJ1-3; v_gene: TRBV29-1; abundance: few
CDR3nt: TGTGCCAGTAGTACCCTCCCGCGGCAGGGGTTGCGGACCCAGTACTTC; CDR3aa: CASSTLPRQGLRTQYF; d_gene: NA; j_gene: TRBJ2-5; v_gene: TRBV19; abundance: NA
CDR3nt: TGTGCCAGCTCACCGCCTGGGGGTCCGGGCGACCGGGCTTTCTTT; CDR3aa: CASSPPGGPGDRAFF; d_gene: NA; j_gene: TRBJ1-1; v_gene: TRBV18; abundance: NA
CDR3nt: TGTGCCAGCAGCCGCGGGCCGTCTACCAATCAGCCCCAGCATTTT; CDR3aa: CASSRGPSTNQPQHF; d_gene: NA; j_gene: TRBJ1-5; v_gene: TRBV7-3; abundance: NA
CDR3nt: TGTGCCAGCAGCCAACAGGGGCGACCTAGCAATCAGCCCCAGCATTTT; CDR3aa: CASSQQGRPSNQPQHF; d_gene: TRBD1; j_gene: TRBJ1-5; v_gene: TRBV7-2; abundance: NA
CDR3nt: TGCGCCAGCAGCTTGACTAACACCGGGGAGCTGTTTTTT; CDR3aa: CASSLTNTGELFF; d_gene: NA; j_gene: TRBJ2-2; v_gene: TRBV5-1; abundance: NA
CDR3nt: TGTGCCAGCAGTACCCACGGACTGCCCAAAGAGACCCAGTACTTC; CDR3aa: CASSTHGLPKETQYF; d_gene: NA; j_gene: TRBJ2-5; v_gene: TRBV28; abundance: NA
CDR3nt: TGCAGCTCGGGACAGTGGGGCTCCTACAATGAGCAGTTCTTC; CDR3aa: CSSGQWGSYNEQFF; d_gene: TRBD1; j_gene: TRBJ2-1; v_gene: TRBV29-1; abundance: few
CDR3nt: TGTGCCAGCAGCCTCTCGGGACAGAAGAACAATGAGCAGTTCTTC; CDR3aa: CASSLSGQKNNEQFF; d_gene: TRBD1; j_gene: TRBJ2-1; v_gene: TRBV25-1; abundance: NA
CDR3nt: TGTGCCAGCACTACCGCAAGTCGGGGCTATGGCTACACCTTC; CDR3aa: CASTTASRGYGYTF; d_gene: NA; j_gene: TRBJ1-2; v_gene: TRBV28; abundance: few
CDR3nt: TGTGCCAGCAGCCAATCGAGCAGCACAGATACGCAGTATTTT; CDR3aa: CASSQSSSTDTQYF; d_gene: NA; j_gene: TRBJ2-3; v_gene: TRBV16; abundance: NA
CDR3nt: TGTGCCAGTAGCAAGACAGGTAGCAATCAGCCCCAGCATTTT; CDR3aa: CASSKTGSNQPQHF; d_gene: NA; j_gene: TRBJ1-5; v_gene: TRBV19; abundance: NA
CDR3nt: TGTGCCAGCAGGATTGGACCCGAGGCAGATACGCAGTATTTT; CDR3aa: CASRIGPEADTQYF; d_gene: NA; j_gene: TRBJ2-3; v_gene: TRBV2; abundance: NA
CDR3nt: TGTGCCAGCTCACCGGGACGAAATGAAAAACTGTTTTTT; CDR3aa: CASSPGRNEKLFF; d_gene: NA; j_gene: TRBJ1-4; v_gene: TRBV18; abundance: few
CDR3nt: TGTGCCAGCAGCCCTGAGGGACCCCAGCATTTT; CDR3aa: CASSPEGPQHF; d_gene: NA; j_gene: TRBJ1-5; v_gene: TRBV28; abundance: NA
CDR3nt: TGTGCCAGCGGAACCTACGAGCAGTACTTC; CDR3aa: CASGTYEQYF; d_gene: NA; j_gene: TRBJ2-7; v_gene: TRBV21-1; abundance: NA
CDR3nt: TGTGCCAGCAGTTTACCAGGGAGTGGGTCAAAACAGTACTTC; CDR3aa: CASSLPGSGSKQYF; d_gene: NA; j_gene: TRBJ2-7; v_gene: TRBV28; abundance: NA
CDR3nt: TGTGCCAGCAGCCGAGCATACGAGCAGTACTTC; CDR3aa: CASSRAYEQYF; d_gene: NA; j_gene: TRBJ2-7; v_gene: TRBV7-2; abundance: few
CDR3nt: TGCGCCAGCAGCTCATGGCACGCGGGACCTGGGGCCAACGTCCTGACTTTC; CDR3aa: CASSSWHAGPGANVLTF; d_gene: NA; j_gene: TRBJ2-6; v_gene: TRBV4-3; abundance: NA
CDR3nt: TGTGCCAGCAGCCAAGATATCCGCCGGTCGGGGAACGAGCAGTACTTC; CDR3aa: CASSQDIRRSGNEQYF; d_gene: NA; j_gene: TRBJ2-7; v_gene: TRBV7-2; abundance: NA